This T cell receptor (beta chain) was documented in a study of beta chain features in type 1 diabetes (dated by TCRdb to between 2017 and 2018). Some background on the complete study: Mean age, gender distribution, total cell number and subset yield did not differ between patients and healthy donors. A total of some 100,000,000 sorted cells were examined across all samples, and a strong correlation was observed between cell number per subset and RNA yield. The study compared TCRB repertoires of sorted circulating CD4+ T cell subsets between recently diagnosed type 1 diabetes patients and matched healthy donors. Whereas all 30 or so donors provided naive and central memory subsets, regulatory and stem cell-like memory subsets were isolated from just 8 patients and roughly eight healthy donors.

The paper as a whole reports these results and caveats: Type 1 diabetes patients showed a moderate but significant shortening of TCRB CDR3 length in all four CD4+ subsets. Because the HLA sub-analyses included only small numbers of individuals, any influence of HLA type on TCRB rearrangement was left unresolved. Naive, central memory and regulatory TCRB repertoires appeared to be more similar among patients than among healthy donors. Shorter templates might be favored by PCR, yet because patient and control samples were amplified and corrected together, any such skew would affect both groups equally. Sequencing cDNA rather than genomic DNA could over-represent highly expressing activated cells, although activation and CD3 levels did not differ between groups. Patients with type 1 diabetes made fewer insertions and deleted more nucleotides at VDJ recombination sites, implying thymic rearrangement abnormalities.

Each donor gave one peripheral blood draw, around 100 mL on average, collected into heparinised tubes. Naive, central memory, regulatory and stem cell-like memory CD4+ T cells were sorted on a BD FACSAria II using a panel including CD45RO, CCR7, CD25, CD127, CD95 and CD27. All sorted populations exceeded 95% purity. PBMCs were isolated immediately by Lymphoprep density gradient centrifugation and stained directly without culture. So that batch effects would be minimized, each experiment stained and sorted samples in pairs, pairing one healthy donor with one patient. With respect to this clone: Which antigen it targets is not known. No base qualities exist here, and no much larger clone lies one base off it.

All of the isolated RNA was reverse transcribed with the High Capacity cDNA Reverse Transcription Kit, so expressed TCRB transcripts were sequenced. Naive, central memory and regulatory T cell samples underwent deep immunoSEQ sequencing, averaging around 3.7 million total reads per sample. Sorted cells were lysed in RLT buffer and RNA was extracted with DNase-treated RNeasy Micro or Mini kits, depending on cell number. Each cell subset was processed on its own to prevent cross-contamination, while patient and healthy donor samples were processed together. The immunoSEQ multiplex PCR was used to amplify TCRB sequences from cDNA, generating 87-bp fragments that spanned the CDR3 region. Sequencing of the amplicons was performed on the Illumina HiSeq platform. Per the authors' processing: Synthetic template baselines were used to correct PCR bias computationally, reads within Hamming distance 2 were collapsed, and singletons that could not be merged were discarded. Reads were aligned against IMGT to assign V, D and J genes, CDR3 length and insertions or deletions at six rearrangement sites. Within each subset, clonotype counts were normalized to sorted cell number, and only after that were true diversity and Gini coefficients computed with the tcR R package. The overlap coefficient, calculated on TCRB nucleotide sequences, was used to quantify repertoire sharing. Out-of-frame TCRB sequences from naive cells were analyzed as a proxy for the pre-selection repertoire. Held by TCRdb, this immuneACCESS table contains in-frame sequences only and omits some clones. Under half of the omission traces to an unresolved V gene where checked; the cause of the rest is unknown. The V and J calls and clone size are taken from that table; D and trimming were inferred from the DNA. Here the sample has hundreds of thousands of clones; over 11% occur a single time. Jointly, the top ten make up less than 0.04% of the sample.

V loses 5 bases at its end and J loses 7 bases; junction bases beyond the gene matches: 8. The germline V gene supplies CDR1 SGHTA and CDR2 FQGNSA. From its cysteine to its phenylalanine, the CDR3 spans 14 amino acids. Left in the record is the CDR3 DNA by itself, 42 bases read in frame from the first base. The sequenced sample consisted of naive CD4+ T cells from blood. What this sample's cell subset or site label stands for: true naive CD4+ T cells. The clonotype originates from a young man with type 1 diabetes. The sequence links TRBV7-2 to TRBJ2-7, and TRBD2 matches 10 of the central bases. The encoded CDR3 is CASSPQREGSEQYF. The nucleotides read TGTGCCAGCAGCCCCCAGCGGGAGGGATCAGAGCAGTACTTC.